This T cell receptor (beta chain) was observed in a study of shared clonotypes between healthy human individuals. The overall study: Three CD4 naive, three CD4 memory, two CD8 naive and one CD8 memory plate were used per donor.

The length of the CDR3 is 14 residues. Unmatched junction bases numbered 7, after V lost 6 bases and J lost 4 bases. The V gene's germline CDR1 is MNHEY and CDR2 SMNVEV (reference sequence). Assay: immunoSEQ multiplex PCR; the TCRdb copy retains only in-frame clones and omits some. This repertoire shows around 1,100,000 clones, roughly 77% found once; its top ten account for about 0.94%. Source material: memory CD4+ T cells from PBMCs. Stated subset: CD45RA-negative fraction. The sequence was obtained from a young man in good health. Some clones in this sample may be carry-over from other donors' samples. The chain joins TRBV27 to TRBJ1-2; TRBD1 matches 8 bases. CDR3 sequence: CASRKTGQGYGYTF. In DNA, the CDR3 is TGTGCCAGCAGAAAAACCGGACAGGGCTATGGCTACACCTTC.